Included here is one T cell receptor (beta chain) sequence, with context. The antigen remains undetermined. Some clones are missing from TCRdb's copy, which holds only in-frame ones; the method was immunoSEQ multiplex PCR. The profile shows 95,000 to 110,000 clones, roughly 88% of them singletons. This record comes from a study of T cell responses to AZD1222 COVID-19 vaccine. Study-wide context: Combined were second doses at about 4 or about 12 weeks.

General study points: The CD4 TCRs associated with vaccination extended across spike and predominated at 160-218 and 743-854. Two AZD1222 administrations were followed by greater Spike-specific TCR breadth and depth. None of the repertoires were sampled until the peak T cell response had passed.

This CDR3 comprises 15 residues. Deletions cut 3 bases from V and 1 base from J, with 13 bases between. Germline V gene lookup returns CDR1 KGHSH and CDR2 LQKENI. This sample comprised peripheral blood, obtained on day 0 of AZD1222 vaccination. The chain couples TRBV18 to TRBJ2-7; D not certain. This receptor was obtained from an adult in good health. The CDR3 DNA reads TGTGCCAGCTCACCCCGCGAAGGTTTTTCCTACGAGCAGTACTTC. Residues: CASSPREGFSYEQYF.